Listed here are 29 T cell receptor beta chains from one sample, sequenced in a study of prognosis after radiotherapy for stage I lung cancer. Amplification of the TCR beta CDR3 (from genomic DNA) was done by two-round multiplex PCR. The first PCR round targeted every TRBV and TRBJ gene with specific primers. TCRdb passed the multiplex PCR reads through MiXCR, listing each CDR3 protein once. The table records 31,000 or so distinct CDR3 sequences, 40% to 60% of them present only once. Sequencing used PBMCs, obtained before or after stereotactic body radiation therapy (not recorded which). Receptors were obtained from a donor aged 50 or older with non-small cell lung cancer.

The table lists this clonotype with many counts. The chain couples TRBV6-8 to TRBJ2-1; D remains unclear. Germline assignment: CDR1 MNHGY and CDR2 SAAAGT. The CDR3 runs 11 residues. V shed 8 bases and J shed 7 bases, with 9 bases lying between them. CDR3 sequence reads: CASQSSNEQFF. The CDR3, as DNA: TGTGCCAGCCAGTCCTCGAATGAGCAGTTCTTC.

Notes on this clonotype: A far larger clone lies a single base away; this is likely a read error. The chain is built from TRBV28 and TRBJ2-1; 11 bases are a match to TRBD2. CDR3 length: 15 amino acids. Germline lookup yields CDR1 MDHEN and CDR2 SYDVKM. V lost 4 bases to trimming and J lost 10 bases; unmatched junction nucleotides: 9. The DNA of the CDR3 is TGTGCCAGCAGTTCCACCGGGACTAGCGGCTACGAGCAGTTCTTC. Protein sequence: CASSSTGTSGYEQFF.

As for this clonotype: The likely explanation is a read error, given a far larger clone one base away. This chain uses TRBV7-8 with TRBJ2-2; 10 nucleotides line up with TRBD2. Germline assignment: CDR1 SGHVS and CDR2 FQNEAQ. Unmatched junction bases numbered 14, after V lost 9 bases and J lost 7 bases. This CDR3 region has 16 residues. The CDR3 loop reads CARSPRASGGGGELFF. The CDR3 region has the DNA TGTGCCAGAAGCCCTCGGGCTAGCGGGGGAGGCGGGGAGCTGTTTTTT.

On this clonotype itself: One end of the junction does not line up with germline, which may come from a read error. The rearrangement uses TRBV30 and TRBJ2-5; D may correspond to TRBD1 or TRBD2 (5 bases each). This CDR3 spans 12 amino acids. The V gene's germline CDR1 is GTSNPN and CDR2 SVGIG (reference sequence). The CDR3 protein is CACSGLNGGQYF. CDR3 nucleotides: TGTGCCTGTAGTGGGCTCAATGGGGGCCAGTACTTC.

The J gene is TRBJ1-1, the V gene TRBV5-5, with a tentative D call TRBD1 (5 bases). Trimming removed 5 bases at V and 4 bases at J, with 15 bases between. The CDR3 is 14 amino acids. The germline V gene has CDR1 SGHKS and CDR2 YYEKEE (reference sequence). The CDR3 region is CASSSGPGATEAFF. CDR3 bases: TGTGCCAGCAGTTCCGGCCCTGGGGCCACTGAAGCTTTCTTT.

In its sample, this clonotype was seen many times. V and J are TRBV7-9 and TRBJ1-4; 7 bases match TRBD1. Germline-derived CDR1 and CDR2 are SEHNR and FQNEAQ (reference sequence). The CDR3 runs 15 residues. Unmatched junction bases numbered 10, after V lost 6 bases and J lost 6 bases. The CDR3 sequence is CASSTSRDRYEKLFF. In nucleotides, the CDR3 is TGTGCCAGCAGTACCTCCCGGGACAGATATGAAAAACTGTTTTTT.

This chain joins TRBV6-5 and TRBJ1-2, with 7 bases lining up with TRBD1. Germline lookup yields CDR1 MNHEY and CDR2 SVGAGI. The J segment lost 7 bases and the V segment lost 4 bases, leaving 6 bases of the junction unmatched. This CDR3 region has 13 residues. For the CDR3, the DNA is TGTGCCAGCAGTTCCGACAGGGAGGTTGGCTACACCTTC. Its translation: CASSSDREVGYTF.

This clonotype was detected ten times or more. The rearrangement links TRBV4-2 to TRBJ1-5; D not resolved. V lost 3 bases, J lost 6 bases, and 18 bases lay in between. This CDR3 is built from 16 residues. Looked up from germline, CDR1 is LGHNA and CDR2 is YNFKEQ. CDR3 bases: TGTGCCAGCAGCCAGGGTCTCCAGGCGGTCGGTCAGCCCCAGCATTTT. Translating it yields CASSQGLQAVGQPQHF.

For this clonotype: Possible read error: a much larger clone is one base away. The V and J genes are TRBV11-3 and TRBJ1-1, with D tentatively TRBD1 (6 bases). The CDR3 runs to 14 residues. Per the germline V gene, CDR1 is SGHNT and CDR2 is YENEEA. V was trimmed by 0 bases and J by 5 bases, leaving 10 bases between them. CDR3 sequence: CASSLEGARTEAFF. The CDR3 coding sequence is TGTGCCAGCAGCTTAGAGGGGGCAAGAACTGAAGCTTTCTTT. Combining the CDR3 with reference TRBV11-3 and TRBJ1-1 gives the whole variable domain EAGVVQSPRYKIIEKKQPVAFWCNPISGHNTLYWYLQNLGQGPELLIRYENEEAVDDSQLPKDRFSAERLKGVDSTLKIQPAELGDSAVYLCASSLEGARTEAFFGQGTRLTVV.

In its sample, this clonotype was seen many times. The chain recombines TRBV9 with TRBJ2-4; D uncertain. V was pared by 3 bases and J by 0 bases, with 4 bases between. CDR1 is SGDLS and CDR2 is YYNGEE in the germline V gene. This CDR3 region has 13 residues. CDR3: CASSGLAKNIQYF. In DNA form, the CDR3 reads TGTGCCAGCAGCGGGCTAGCCAAAAACATTCAGTACTTC.

The gene calls are TRBV19 and TRBJ1-1; 8 bases are shared with TRBD1. From germline, CDR1 is LNHDA and CDR2 SQIVND (reference sequence). V gave up 0 bases and J gave up 14 bases; unmatched junction bases: 8. The CDR3 length is 13 residues. The CDR3 DNA reads as TGTGCCAGTAGTATAGACTCGACAGGGGCCTCATTCTTT. Protein product: CASSIDSTGASFF.

The chain links TRBV12-3 or TRBV12-4 to TRBJ2-7; no firm D call. V lost 3 bases to trimming and J lost 6 bases, with 12 bases between them. This CDR3 region has 13 residues. The CDR3 region is CASSFSRSAEQYF. The CDR3 coding sequence is TGTGCCAGCAGTTTTTCAAGAAGTGCCGAGCAGTACTTC.

The rearrangement links TRBV7-8 to TRBJ2-2, with 7 positions matching TRBD2. The CDR3 spans 17 residues. Germline trimming cut 6 bases from V and 1 base from J; bases unmatched to any gene: 11. The V gene's germline CDR1 is SGHVS and CDR2 FQNEAQ. For the CDR3, the DNA is TGTGCCAGCAGACCTAGCCGGCTAGCGGAGAACACCGGGGAGCTGTTTTTT. Translation gives CASRPSRLAENTGELFF.

Details on this clonotype: One end of the junction does not line up with germline, which may come from a read error. This sequence joins TRBV7-3 and TRBJ2-3; D uncertain. In germline, CDR1 is SGHTA, CDR2 FQGTGA. The length of the CDR3 is 12 residues. The chain's CDR3 is CSSSSGGDTQYF. The DNA for the CDR3 is TGTTCCAGCAGCTCAGGTGGGGATACGCAGTATTTT.

This clonotype was seen a single time. The V and J genes are TRBV20-1 and TRBJ2-7, with D tentatively TRBD1 (7 bases). The CDR3 runs to 16 residues. V lost 2 bases and J lost 5, with 22 bases in between. Per the germline V gene, CDR1 is DFQATT and CDR2 is SNEGSKA (reference sequence). The CDR3 is CSARPLRGRIANEQYF. The CDR3 region has the DNA TGCAGTGCTAGACCCCTCAGGGGGAGGATTGCTAACGAGCAGTACTTC.

The sample holds many counts of this clonotype. The V gene is TRBV24-1, the J gene TRBJ2-1, with unresolved D. Germline assignment: CDR1 KGHDR and CDR2 SFDVKD. There are 14 residues in the CDR3. V was clipped by 4 bases and J by 5 bases, with 11 bases between them. CDR3 nucleotides: TGTGCCACCAGTGAGTCTCGCGGTAACAATGAGCAGTTCTTC. Protein product: CATSESRGNNEQFF.

This clonotype has a count of ten or more. This could be a read error, since a much larger clone is one nucleotide away. The V gene is TRBV11-2, the J gene TRBJ2-1; D not resolved. Trimming took off 2 bases at V and 8 bases at J, with 10 bases between the two ends. The CDR3 extends over 13 amino acids. CDR1 SGHAT and CDR2 FQNNGV come from the germline V gene. CDR3 in amino acids: CASSLRWFHEQFF. The CDR3 DNA reads as TGTGCCAGCAGCTTACGGTGGTTCCATGAGCAGTTCTTC.

This clonotype was counted many times. The V and J genes are TRBV20-1 and TRBJ1-4; D gene unclear. Germline CDR1 is DFQATT and CDR2 is SNEGSKA (reference sequence). The CDR3 covers 13 residues. The V end lost 0 bases, the J end lost 12 bases, and 14 bases lay between the germline ends. The CDR3 here is CSARDRVAQQLFF. Written as DNA, the CDR3 is TGCAGTGCTAGAGATCGGGTGGCTCAACAACTGTTTTTT.

By sample share, this clonotype is medium-sized. J is TRBJ2-7 and V is TRBV6-1; D unresolved. CDR3 size: 15 residues. CDR1 is MNHNS, CDR2 SASEGT, per germline. V lost 1 base and J 3 bases, leaving 13 bases between the germline ends. The CDR3 nucleotides read TGTGCCAGCAGTGAAGGCGAAATCCCAGGCTACGAGCAGTACTTC. As protein: CASSEGEIPGYEQYF.

With regard to this clonotype: Since a much larger clone is just one base distant, this may be a read error. The V gene is TRBV6-1, the J gene TRBJ2-1; TRBD2 agrees at 8 bases. The CDR3 extends over 15 amino acids. Germline assignment: CDR1 MNHNS and CDR2 SASEGT. The junction had 11 bases not matched to a gene; V was cut back by 6 bases and J by 7 bases. CDR3 sequence: CASRPVSGSGNEQFF. CDR3 nucleotide sequence: TGTGCCAGCAGACCTGTGAGCGGGAGTGGGAATGAGCAGTTCTTC.

Ten or more counts support this clonotype. V and J are TRBV10-3 and TRBJ1-4; TRBD1 agrees at 8 bases. Trimming removed 5 bases from V and 3 bases from J; junction bases left unmatched: 5. The V gene's germline CDR1 is ENHRY and CDR2 SYGVKD. CDR3 length equals 15 residues. The CDR3 sequence: CAISSGQGANEKLFF. Written as DNA, the CDR3 is TGTGCCATCAGTTCCGGACAGGGCGCTAATGAAAAACTGTTTTTT.

This clonotype has ten or more counts. V gene TRBV10-3 combines with J gene TRBJ2-1; TRBD2 agrees at 8 bases. This CDR3 region has 14 residues. J was trimmed by 5 bases and V by 9 bases; bases with no gene match: 9. CDR1 is ENHRY and CDR2 is SYGVKD in the germline V gene. DNA for the CDR3: TGTGCCATTAACAATGGACTAGCCCACAATGAGCAGTTCTTC. This sequence encodes CAINNGLAHNEQFF.

This clonotype appeared once. The CDR3 region is CASSQTSGRVDTQYF. CDR3 DNA: TGCGCCAGCAGCCAAACTAGCGGGAGGGTAGATACGCAGTATTTT. This chain joins TRBV5-1 and TRBJ2-3, with 13 positions matching TRBD2. V shed 4 bases and J 5 bases; nucleotides not matched to a gene: 4. The CDR3 runs to 15 residues. CDR1 is SGHRS, CDR2 YFSETQ, per germline.

This clonotype was observed many times. The chain couples TRBV7-8 to TRBJ1-5; TRBD1 matches at 9 bases. Germline CDR1 is SGHVS and CDR2 is FQNEAQ. Trimming cost V 1 base and J 11 bases; bases outside gene matches: 9. The CDR3 length is 15 residues. CDR3 sequence: CASSLVGTGPSAQHF. CDR3 DNA: TGTGCCAGCAGCTTAGTAGGGACAGGGCCATCCGCCCAGCATTTT.

This clonotype was picked up many times. V usage is TRBV5-1 and J usage is TRBJ2-3; D unresolved. The ends were cut back, 0 bases at V and 9 bases at J, with 5 bases in the middle. The CDR3 extends over 11 amino acids. Germline CDR1 and CDR2: SGHRS and YFSETQ. In nucleotides, the CDR3 is TGCGCCAGCAGCTTGGGTGGAACGCAGTATTTT. It is translated as CASSLGGTQYF.

This chain connects TRBV5-1 to TRBJ2-3, with 7 bases that match TRBD2. The CDR3 is 16 amino acids. The trim removed 4 bases at V and 5 bases at J, leaving 13 bases unmatched. Per germline, CDR1 SGHRS and CDR2 YFSETQ. The CDR3 bases are TGCGCCAGCAGCCCAACTAGCGTTGGGATTGGAGATACGCAGTATTTT. Its translation: CASSPTSVGIGDTQYF.

This clonotype was seen repeatedly, ten times or more. J is TRBJ2-3 and V is TRBV3-1; TRBD2 aligns across 9 bases. The V segment lost 9 bases and the J segment 2 bases; nucleotides outside the gene matches: 9. CDR1 and CDR2 (germline): LGHDT, YNNKEL (reference sequence). This CDR3 spans 15 amino acids. This chain's CDR3 is CASSLSGSFTDTQYF. DNA of the CDR3: TGTGCCAGTTCTCTTAGCGGGAGCTTCACAGATACGCAGTATTTT.

This rearrangement joins TRBV12-3 or TRBV12-4 to TRBJ1-5; D is ambiguous. With 3 bases removed from V and 5 bases from J, the gap between germline ends came to 14 bases. The CDR3 has 15 residues. The chain's CDR3 is CASSFGTANYQPQHF. CDR3 DNA: TGTGCCAGCAGTTTCGGAACAGCGAACTATCAGCCCCAGCATTTT.

The chain carries TRBV5-1 and TRBJ1-1, with a weak D call TRBD1 (5 bases). The CDR3 runs to 14 residues. V was pared by 4 bases and J by 5 bases, with 15 bases between. Germline CDR1 is SGHRS and CDR2 is YFSETQ. In DNA, the CDR3 is TGCGCCAGCAGCGTAAAAGGGGTGGGGACTGAAGCTTTCTTT. Its translation is CASSVKGVGTEAFF.